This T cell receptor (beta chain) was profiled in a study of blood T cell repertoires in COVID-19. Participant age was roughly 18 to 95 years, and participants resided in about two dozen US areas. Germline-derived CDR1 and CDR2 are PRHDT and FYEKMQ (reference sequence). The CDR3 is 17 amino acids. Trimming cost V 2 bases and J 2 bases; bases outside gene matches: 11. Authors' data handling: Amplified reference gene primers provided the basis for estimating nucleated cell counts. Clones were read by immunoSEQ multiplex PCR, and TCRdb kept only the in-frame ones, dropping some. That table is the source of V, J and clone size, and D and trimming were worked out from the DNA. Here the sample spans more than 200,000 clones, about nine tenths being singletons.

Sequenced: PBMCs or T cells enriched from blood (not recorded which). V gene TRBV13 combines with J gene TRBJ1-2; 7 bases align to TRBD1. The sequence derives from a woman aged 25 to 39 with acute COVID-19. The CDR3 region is CASSLSGQNPVNYGYTF. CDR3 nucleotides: TGTGCCAGCAGCTTATCGGGACAGAACCCCGTCAACTATGGCTACACCTTC.